Below, 19 T cell receptor beta chains from the same sample are listed, as sequenced in a study of blood T cell repertoires in COVID-19. Sequencing used immunoSEQ multiplex PCR; TCRdb keeps in-frame clones, though not all of them. The profile shows 72,000 or so clones, around 92% of them singletons. The sample comprised peripheral blood. Receptors were obtained from a man aged 55 to 69 with acute or convalescent COVID-19.

The chain links TRBV4-1 to TRBJ1-2; 7 bases match TRBD1. V shed 0 bases, J shed 0 bases, and the junction held 10 bases outside the gene matches. Germline V lookup: CDR1 MGHRA, CDR2 YSYEKL. The length of the CDR3 is 18 residues. DNA of the CDR3: TGCGCCAGCAGCCAAGACTTATCGACAGGGATCACTAACTATGGCTACACCTTC. Protein: CASSQDLSTGITNYGYTF.

DNA for the CDR3: TGTGCCAGCTCAAACCTTACAGGGGTAGGGGCTTTCTTT. Translating gives CASSNLTGVGAFF. The chain employs TRBV18 and TRBJ1-1; 7 bases are shared with TRBD1. This CDR3 comprises 13 residues. The V gene end was trimmed by 5 bases and the J gene end by 11 bases; junction bases not matched to a gene: 11. CDR1 and CDR2 (germline): KGHSH, LQKENI. Full variable domain (outside the CDR3, taken from reference TRBV18 and TRBJ1-1): NAGVMQNPRHLVRRRGQEARLRCSPMKGHSHVYWYRQLPEEGLKFMVYLQKENIIDESGMPKERFSAEFPKEGPSILRIQQVVRGDSAAYFCASSNLTGVGAFFGQGTRLTVV.

The chain uses TRBV30 and TRBJ1-6; D unclear. Between the trimmed V and J ends, which lost 0 bases and 1 base, there was a span of 7 bases. This CDR3 spans 15 amino acids. In germline, CDR1 is GTSNPN, CDR2 SVGIG (reference sequence). CDR3 DNA sequence: TGTGCCTGGAGTGTACGGGGATCCTATAATTCACCCCTCCACTTT. Its protein is CAWSVRGSYNSPLHF.

V and J are TRBV21-1 and TRBJ2-7; the table's D call, TRBD2, has no DNA check behind it. TRBV21-1 is assigned pseudogene status. The CDR3 is made up of 14 amino acids. The CDR3 here is CASRYEGPPHEQYF. The CDR3 nucleotides are TGTGCCAGCAGATATGAGGGTCCCCCCCACGAGCAGTACTTC.

The V call is TRBV3-1 (or the pseudogene TRBV3-2), the J call TRBJ1-2, with D tentatively TRBD1 (5 bases). The CDR3 covers 13 residues. V lost 4 bases, J lost 8 bases, and 14 bases lay in between. The V gene's germline CDR1 is LGHDT and CDR2 YNNKEL (reference sequence). The CDR3 sequence: CASSLGPSGGYTF. The CDR3 DNA follows: TGTGCCAGCAGCCTGGGGCCTAGCGGGGGCTACACCTTC.

The chain has TRBV7-8 and TRBJ1-1; tentative D call: TRBD1 (5 bases). The CDR3 covers 14 residues. The V gene lost 3 bases and the J gene lost 1 base, with 9 bases spanning the gap. From germline, CDR1 is SGHVS and CDR2 FQNEAQ. CDR3 residues: CASSFLGENTEAFF. DNA for the CDR3: TGTGCCAGCAGCTTTCTAGGGGAGAACACTGAAGCTTTCTTT.

This clone was seen a few times. The gene calls are TRBV5-1 and TRBJ1-1; 7 bases fit TRBD1. Looked up from germline, CDR1 is SGHRS and CDR2 is YFSETQ. The CDR3 sequence is 15 residues long. The trim removed 3 bases at V and 3 bases at J, leaving 8 bases unmatched. The CDR3 protein is CASSSATGRYTEAFF. DNA of the CDR3: TGCGCCAGCAGCTCGGCGACAGGGCGCTACACTGAAGCTTTCTTT.

The chain employs TRBV2 and TRBJ1-2; 8 bases fit TRBD1. This CDR3 spans 14 amino acids. J was trimmed by 8 bases and V by 8 bases; bases with no gene match: 13. The germline gives CDR1 SNHLY, CDR2 FYNNEI. Here the CDR3 DNA reads TGTGCCAGCGGAGGCAGACAGGGGATGCGGGGCTACACCTTC. It yields the protein CASGGRQGMRGYTF.

The chain employs TRBV6-1 and TRBJ1-2; the D gene is possibly TRBD1 (5 bases). Trimming pared 0 bases from V and 4 bases from J, leaving 18 bases between. The length of the CDR3 is 17 residues. Germline values: CDR1 MNHNS, CDR2 SASEGT. The CDR3 coding sequence is TGTGCCAGCAGTGAAGCGGGCAGGGCCCTAGAAACCTATGGCTACACCTTC. Its protein is CASSEAGRALETYGYTF.

The gene calls are TRBV5-1 and TRBJ1-2; no reliable D call. Between the trimmed V and J ends, which lost 3 bases and 6 bases, there was a span of 9 bases. CDR1 SGHRS and CDR2 YFSETQ come from the germline V gene. The CDR3 length is 12 residues. The CDR3 loop is CASSSGSNGYTF. Written as DNA, the CDR3 is TGCGCCAGCAGCTCAGGTTCAAATGGCTACACCTTC. The variable domain in full, completed from reference TRBV5-1 and TRBJ1-2, reads KAGVTQTPRYLIKTRGQQVTLSCSPISGHRSVSWYQQTPGQGLQFLFEYFSETQRNKGNFPGRFSGRQFSNSRSEMNVSTLELGDSALYLCASSSGSNGYTFGSGTRLTVV.

The chain joins TRBV11-2 to TRBJ1-4; TRBD1 is a possible D gene (5 bases). From germline, CDR1 is SGHAT and CDR2 FQNNGV. CDR3 length: 16 amino acids. Trimming stripped 5 bases from V and 2 bases from J, with 15 bases between. The CDR3 protein is CASSRGGRGTNEKLFF. The CDR3 DNA reads TGTGCCAGCAGCCGCGGGGGGAGGGGTACTAATGAAAAACTGTTTTTT.

This chain links TRBV2 with TRBJ1-1, with D perhaps matching TRBD1 (5 bases). Between the trimmed V and J ends, which lost 7 bases and 0 bases, there was a span of 15 bases. Per germline, CDR1 SNHLY and CDR2 FYNNEI. This CDR3 has 15 residues. In DNA form, the CDR3 reads TGTGCCAGCATAATAGAAGGGGTCCTGAACACTGAAGCTTTCTTT. Translation: CASIIEGVLNTEAFF.

The V and J genes are TRBV12-5 and TRBJ1-2; D ambiguous. This CDR3 contains 16 residues. Trimming left V 5 bases short and J 0 bases short, with 16 bases between. Germline CDR1 reads LGHNT; CDR2 reads FRNRAP. The CDR3 loop is CASGTSSLLANYGYTF. The CDR3 nucleotides read TGTGCTAGTGGTACCTCTAGTTTGTTAGCTAACTATGGCTACACCTTC.

Only one count was recorded for this clone. The gene calls are TRBV5-1 and TRBJ1-2; 8 positions agree with TRBD1. Unmatched junction bases numbered 7, after V lost 4 bases and J lost 5 bases. This CDR3 contains 14 residues. Germline loops: CDR1 SGHRS, CDR2 YFSETQ. DNA for the CDR3: TGCGCCAGCAGCCTGGACAGGGTGGAATATGGCTACACCTTC. Its protein product is CASSLDRVEYGYTF.

With regard to this clone: Sequence at one end of the junction differs from germline and may be a read error. CDR3: CASSFGTEQETQYF. The CDR3 coding sequence is TGTGCCAGCAGCTTTGGGACAGAACAAGAAACCCAGTACTTC. The chain couples TRBV11-3 to TRBJ2-5; 7 nucleotides match TRBD1. CDR3 length: 14 amino acids. Germline V gives CDR1 SGHNT, CDR2 YENEEA. Filled out from reference TRBV11-3 and TRBJ2-5, the complete variable domain reads EAGVVQSPRYKIIEKKQPVAFWCNPISGHNTLYWYLQNLGQGPELLIRYENEEAVDDSQLPKDRFSAERLKGVDSTLKIQPAELGDSAVYLCASSFGTEQETQYFGPGTRLLVL.

The chain uses TRBV9 and TRBJ2-7; perhaps TRBD2 as D (5 bases). V was trimmed by 0 bases and J by 5 bases, leaving 9 bases between them. Germline CDR1 is SGDLS and CDR2 is YYNGEE. The CDR3 is 13 residues long. DNA for the CDR3: TGTGCCAGCAGCGTAGAGCTTAGCGACGAGCAGTACTTC. This codes for CASSVELSDEQYF.

The rearrangement uses TRBV18 and TRBJ1-1; 8 bases are a match to TRBD1. The germline V gene has CDR1 KGHSH and CDR2 LQKENI. The trim removed 3 bases at V and 0 bases at J, leaving 3 bases unmatched. This CDR3 has 15 residues. In DNA form, the CDR3 reads TGTGCCAGCTCACCGTTGACAGGGGTGAACACTGAAGCTTTCTTT. This sequence encodes CASSPLTGVNTEAFF.

V and J are TRBV11-2 and TRBJ2-2, with D perhaps TRBD1 (6 bases). V lost 5 bases and J lost 0, with 13 bases in between. Germline-derived CDR1 and CDR2 are SGHAT and FQNNGV. This CDR3 has 16 amino acids. As DNA, the CDR3 is TGTGCCAGCAGCACCCTACAGGGCGCGAACACCGGGGAGCTGTTTTTT. Protein sequence: CASSTLQGANTGELFF.

The chain uses TRBV6-5 and TRBJ1-2; 10 nucleotides agree with TRBD1. Germline V gene lookup returns CDR1 MNHEY and CDR2 SVGAGI. CDR3 length equals 16 residues. V was pared by 1 base and J by 2 bases, with 4 bases of the junction left unmatched. The CDR3 nucleotides are TGTGCCAGCAGTTACTTGGGACAGGGGCTGAACTATGGCTACACCTTC. Translating it yields CASSYLGQGLNYGYTF.